Each of the 24 T cell receptor beta chains below was sequenced from the same sample in a study of identical twins. TCRdb itself ran the 5' RACE reads through MiXCR, one entry per CDR3 protein. Seen here are about 720,000 distinct CDR3 sequences, less than 10% observed once, and the top ten hold approximately 0.94%. The same data also contributed to another study, on yellow fever vaccine responses in identical twins.

The sample consisted of PBMCs. Every receptor here comes from a woman aged 18-29 years in good health.

This clonotype turned up a few times. V gene TRBV29-1 combines with J gene TRBJ2-7; the match to TRBD1 covers 9 bases. CDR1 SQVTM and CDR2 ANQGSEA come from the germline V gene. J gave up 3 bases and V 0 bases, and 9 bases lay outside the gene matches. There are 16 residues in the CDR3. For the CDR3, the DNA is TGCAGCGTTGAAGATCGGGACAGGGATCCCCTCTACGAGCAGTACTTC. Its translation is CSVEDRDRDPLYEQYF.

Many counts were recorded for this clonotype. The genes are TRBV5-1 and TRBJ2-7, with D possibly matching TRBD1 (6 bases). CDR3 length equals 13 residues. The germline V and J ends were trimmed by 3 bases and 2 bases, with 9 bases remaining between them. CDR1 and CDR2 from the germline V gene are SGHRS and YFSETQ. For the CDR3, the DNA is TGCGCCAGCAGCTCAACAGGGACCTACGAGCAGTACTTC. This translates into CASSSTGTYEQYF.

This clonotype was recorded a few times. This chain joins TRBV20-1 and TRBJ2-1; the D gene is possibly TRBD1 (6 bases). This CDR3 contains 13 residues. Germline V CDR1 and CDR2: DFQATT, SNEGSKA (reference sequence). V lost 2 bases, J lost 5 bases, and 10 bases lay in between. CDR3 sequence reads: CSARNRVDNEQFF. CDR3 DNA: TGCAGTGCTAGAAACAGGGTAGACAATGAGCAGTTCTTC.

A few counts support this clonotype. The chain recombines TRBV27 with TRBJ2-7; D possibly matches TRBD1 or TRBD2 (5 bases each). Trimming left V 6 bases short and J 6 bases short, with 9 bases between. The germline V gene has CDR1 MNHEY and CDR2 SMNVEV (reference sequence). The CDR3 extends over 11 amino acids. CDR3 DNA: TGTGCCAGCAGGGGGACGTTCGAGCAGTACTTC. Amino acid sequence: CASRGTFEQYF.

The table lists this clonotype with a few counts. The genes are TRBV29-1 and TRBJ2-3; D is possibly TRBD1 (5 bases). CDR1 and CDR2 from the germline V gene are SQVTM and ANQGSEA. The CDR3 loop spans 13 amino acids. The V and J ends lost 7 bases and 1 base respectively, with 12 bases between them. The CDR3 region is CSADVRGTDTQYF. CDR3 coding DNA: TGCAGCGCCGATGTCAGGGGCACAGATACGCAGTATTTT.

In the case of this clonotype: One base away lies a much larger clone, so this may be a sequencing read error. This sequence joins TRBV27 and TRBJ1-6, with D uncertain. CDR3 length: 18 amino acids. CDR1 is MNHEY, CDR2 SMNVEV, per germline (reference sequence). V dropped 7 bases and J dropped 4 bases, with 23 bases sitting between them. CDR3 bases: TGTGCCAGCACCACGGCGATAAATCTGAAGCTTTATAATTCACCCCTCCACTTT. Amino acid sequence: CASTTAINLKLYNSPLHF.

This clonotype was detected a few times. This chain uses TRBV6-1 with TRBJ2-2, with 7 bases lining up with TRBD2. Germline V gene sequence: CDR1 MNHNS, CDR2 SASEGT. After removal of 6 bases from V and 1 base from J, the junction contained 5 bases not matched to a gene. The CDR3 has 15 residues. CDR3 region: CASSVSGENTGELFF. In DNA, the CDR3 is TGTGCCAGCAGCGTAAGCGGGGAGAACACCGGGGAGCTGTTTTTT.

This clonotype was observed many times. The chain couples TRBV10-3 to TRBJ2-7; 13 bases line up with TRBD2. The ends lost 3 bases at V and 1 base at J; junction bases unmatched: 9. In germline, CDR1 is ENHRY, CDR2 SYGVKD. The CDR3 is 18 residues long. This CDR3 is CAISDPPTSGRSSYEQYF. The CDR3 DNA reads as TGTGCCATCAGTGACCCCCCGACTAGCGGGAGGAGTTCCTACGAGCAGTACTTC.

This clonotype has a handful of counts. The V call is TRBV10-3, the J call TRBJ2-3, with 8 nucleotides matching TRBD2. Germline values: CDR1 ENHRY, CDR2 SYGVKD. This CDR3 contains 14 residues. J was trimmed by 6 bases and V by 8 bases; bases with no gene match: 10. For the CDR3, the DNA is TGTGCCATCCGGGCCGGGAGGGTTGATGATACGCAGTATTTT. This translates into CAIRAGRVDDTQYF.

V is TRBV20-1 and J is TRBJ2-1, with 10 bases that match TRBD2. CDR3 length: 17 amino acids. Germline CDR1 is DFQATT and CDR2 is SNEGSKA (reference sequence). V was pared by 3 bases and J by 1 base, with 9 bases of the junction left unmatched. As DNA, the CDR3 is TGCAGTGCTAGGCCTAGCGGGAGTTCAGGGTCCTACAATGAGCAGTTCTTC. It codes for CSARPSGSSGSYNEQFF.

The CDR3 sequence: CASSQVVGTDTQYF. The CDR3 bases are TGTGCCAGCAGCCAAGTCGTGGGCACAGATACGCAGTATTTT. The rearrangement joins TRBV4-2 to TRBJ2-3; D remains unclear. CDR1 is LGHNA and CDR2 is YNFKEQ in the germline V gene. This CDR3 region has 14 residues. V lost 1 base and J 1 base, leaving 6 bases between the germline ends.

This clonotype was counted between two and nine times. The rearrangement links TRBV18 to TRBJ2-2; D is ambiguous. The CDR3 runs 16 residues. CDR1 is KGHSH and CDR2 is LQKENI in the germline V gene. Deletions cut 1 base from V and 4 bases from J, with 13 bases between. The CDR3 is CASSPRTAQLTGELFF. CDR3 DNA: TGTGCCAGCTCACCACGAACAGCTCAACTCACCGGGGAGCTGTTTTTT.

In this sample, this clonotype turned up many times. V is TRBV5-1 and J is TRBJ2-7, with D perhaps matching TRBD1 (6 bases). The CDR3 contains 15 residues. The germline gives CDR1 SGHRS, CDR2 YFSETQ. V was shortened by 0 bases and J by 0 bases, with 10 bases between the two germline ends. DNA of the CDR3: TGCGCCAGCAGCTTGGACAGGGCGCGCTCCTACGAGCAGTACTTC. Amino acids: CASSLDRARSYEQYF.

This clonotype was seen ten or more times. The CDR3 region is CSVAAGSSYEQYF. CDR3 nucleotides: TGCAGCGTTGCAGCGGGGTCCTCCTACGAGCAGTACTTC. The chain carries TRBV29-1 and TRBJ2-7, with 7 bases lining up with TRBD2. J was trimmed by 0 bases and V by 4 bases; bases with no gene match: 3. The CDR3 runs to 13 residues. Germline CDR1 is SQVTM and CDR2 is ANQGSEA.

This clonotype was observed many times. V gene TRBV21-1 combines with J gene TRBJ2-1. TRBV21-1 is labeled a pseudogene. There are 12 residues in the CDR3. CDR3 sequence (DNA): TGTGCCAGCAGCAAACTGGGTAATGAGCAGTTCTTC. Translated, it gives CASSKLGNEQFF.

This clonotype was seen many times. The chain recombines TRBV4-3 with TRBJ2-2; D is undetermined. V was trimmed by 1 base and J by 6 bases, leaving 12 bases between them. Germline V gives CDR1 LGHNA, CDR2 YSLEER. The CDR3 is 15 residues long. Here the CDR3 reads CASSQVSLLAGELFF. As DNA, the CDR3 is TGCGCCAGCAGCCAAGTTTCCCTGTTGGCCGGGGAGCTGTTTTTT.

The chain uses TRBV7-2 and TRBJ1-2, with a tentative D call TRBD1 (5 bases). This CDR3 comprises 13 residues. Trimming removed 3 bases from V and 2 bases from J, with 7 bases in between. Germline lookup yields CDR1 SGHTA and CDR2 FQGNSA. Here the CDR3 reads CASSFNRNYGYTF. CDR3 in DNA: TGTGCCAGCAGCTTCAACAGGAACTATGGCTACACCTTC.

The genes are TRBV2 and TRBJ2-7; tentatively, D is TRBD1 or TRBD2 (6 bases each). The CDR3 length is 13 residues. In germline, CDR1 is SNHLY, CDR2 FYNNEI. Trimming shortened V by 8 bases and J by 4 bases, and 15 bases separated the two germline ends. The CDR3 protein is CASRRGQIYEQYF. The CDR3 nucleotides are TGTGCCAGCCGCCGGGGGCAGATTTACGAGCAGTACTTC.

At least ten counts were recorded for this clonotype. V is TRBV29-1 and J is TRBJ1-1, with a weak D call TRBD1 (5 bases). V was clipped by 7 bases and J by 1 base, with 16 bases between them. Germline values: CDR1 SQVTM, CDR2 ANQGSEA. The CDR3 is made up of 14 amino acids. The CDR3 loop is CSATPTVENTEAFF. For the CDR3, the DNA is TGCAGCGCCACACCGACAGTGGAGAACACTGAAGCTTTCTTT.

This clonotype occurred a few times. V usage is TRBV7-2 and J usage is TRBJ2-2; D not certain. This CDR3 contains 15 residues. Germline V gives CDR1 SGHTA, CDR2 FQGNSA. The germline V and J ends were trimmed by 0 bases and 2 bases, with 7 bases remaining between them. The CDR3 sequence is CASSLATVNTGELFF. CDR3 nucleotide sequence: TGTGCCAGCAGCTTAGCAACAGTTAACACCGGGGAGCTGTTTTTT.

This clonotype was counted many times. V gene TRBV10-3 combines with J gene TRBJ2-7; D is unclear. The germline V and J ends were trimmed by 8 bases and 0 bases, with 17 bases remaining between them. This CDR3 has 15 residues. Germline loops: CDR1 ENHRY, CDR2 SYGVKD. Here the CDR3 DNA reads TGTGCCATCCGAATCTTCGGCGTAAGCTCCTACGAGCAGTACTTC. It is translated as CAIRIFGVSSYEQYF.

This clonotype occurred a few times. The gene calls are TRBV3-1 and TRBJ1-2, with a tentative D call TRBD1 (5 bases). V was clipped by 0 bases and J by 4 bases, with 9 bases between them. The V gene's germline CDR1 is LGHDT and CDR2 YNNKEL (reference sequence). The CDR3 sequence is 14 residues long. The CDR3 spells CASSQDQGVYGYTF. In DNA form, the CDR3 reads TGTGCCAGCAGCCAAGATCAGGGTGTCTATGGCTACACCTTC. Full variable domain (outside the CDR3, taken from reference TRBV3-1 and TRBJ1-2): DTAVSQTPKYLVTQMGNDKSIKCEQNLGHDTMYWYKQDSKKFLKIMFSYNNKELIINETVPNRFSPKSPDKAHLNLHINSLELGDSAVYFCASSQDQGVYGYTFGSGTRLTVV.

This rearrangement joins TRBV6-2 or TRBV6-3 to TRBJ2-4; TRBD2 aligns across 10 bases. Trimming took 5 bases from V and 7 from J; bases not matched to a gene: 5. Germline assignment: CDR1 MNHEY and CDR2 SVGEGT. The length of the CDR3 is 14 residues. For the CDR3, the DNA is TGTGCCAGCAGTGGAACTAGCGGGAAGAACATTCAGTACTTC. It specifies CASSGTSGKNIQYF.

In its sample, this clonotype was seen a few times. The chain carries TRBV6-5 and TRBJ2-1; weak D call: TRBD2 (6 bases). V was clipped by 0 bases and J by 6 bases, with 12 bases between them. The V gene's germline CDR1 is MNHEY and CDR2 SVGAGI. This CDR3 is built from 15 residues. The CDR3 loop reads CASSYSAGWGNEQFF. The CDR3 nucleotides read TGTGCCAGCAGTTACTCGGCGGGGTGGGGCAATGAGCAGTTCTTC.